The entry below describes one TCR beta chain. No antigen is known for it. In germline, CDR1 is SGHDN, CDR2 FVKESK. The CDR3 length is 14 residues. The data originate from a study of post-analysis software for immune sequencing data. Researchers reported that TCR beta cDNA libraries carried unique molecular identifiers. Each CDR3 protein is one row after TCRdb ran MiXCR on the PCR reads. The sample includes hundreds of thousands of distinct CDR3 sequences, nearly 45% of them seen just once. The study, taken as a whole, reports: Higher frequency in patients than in controls was seen for five TRBV segments, with TRBV5-6, TRBV5-1 and TRBV20-1 among them.

The chain has TRBV14 and TRBJ2-7; weak D call: TRBD1 (6 bases). The J call is uncertain, as TRBJ2-5 better fits the DNA end. Sequencing input: blood. This clonotype was obtained from a girl aged 10-17 years with multiple sclerosis. CDR3 region: CASSQAGTRETQYF. The CDR3 nucleotides read TGTGCCAGCAGCCAAGCCGGGACAAGGGAGACCCAGTACTTC.